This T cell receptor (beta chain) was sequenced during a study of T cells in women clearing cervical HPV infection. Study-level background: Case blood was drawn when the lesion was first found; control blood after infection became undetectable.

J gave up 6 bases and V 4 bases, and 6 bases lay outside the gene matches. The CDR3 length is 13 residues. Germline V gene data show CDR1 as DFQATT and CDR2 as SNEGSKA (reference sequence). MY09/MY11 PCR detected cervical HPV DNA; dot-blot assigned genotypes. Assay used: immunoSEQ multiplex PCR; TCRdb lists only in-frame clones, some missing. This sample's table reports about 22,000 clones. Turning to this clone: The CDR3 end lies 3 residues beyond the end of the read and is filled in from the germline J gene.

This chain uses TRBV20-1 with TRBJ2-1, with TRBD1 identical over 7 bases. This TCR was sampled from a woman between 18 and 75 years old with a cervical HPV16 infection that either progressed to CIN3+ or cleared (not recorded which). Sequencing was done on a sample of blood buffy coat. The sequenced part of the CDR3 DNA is TGCAGTGCTATACCGGGACAGAGCAATGAG. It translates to CSAIPGQSNE. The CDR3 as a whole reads CSAIPGQSNEQFF.